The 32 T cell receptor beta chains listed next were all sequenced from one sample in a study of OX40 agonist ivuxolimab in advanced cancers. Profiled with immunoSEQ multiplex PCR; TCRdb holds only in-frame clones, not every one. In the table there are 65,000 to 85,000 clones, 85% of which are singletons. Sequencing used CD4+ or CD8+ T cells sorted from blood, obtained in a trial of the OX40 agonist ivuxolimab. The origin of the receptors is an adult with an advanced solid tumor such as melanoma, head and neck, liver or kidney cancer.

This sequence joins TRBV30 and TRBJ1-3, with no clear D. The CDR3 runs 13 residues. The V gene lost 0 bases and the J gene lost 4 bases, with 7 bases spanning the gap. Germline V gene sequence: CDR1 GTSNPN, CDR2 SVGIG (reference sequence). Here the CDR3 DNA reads TGTGCCTGGAGTGTATCCCCCGGAAACACCATATATTTT. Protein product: CAWSVSPGNTIYF.

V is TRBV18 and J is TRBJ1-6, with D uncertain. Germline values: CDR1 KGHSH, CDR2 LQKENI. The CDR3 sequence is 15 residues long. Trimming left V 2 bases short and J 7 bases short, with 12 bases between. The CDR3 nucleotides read TGTGCCAGCTCACCAGGCGTAGGCGGCAATTCACCCCTCCACTTT. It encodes CASSPGVGGNSPLHF.

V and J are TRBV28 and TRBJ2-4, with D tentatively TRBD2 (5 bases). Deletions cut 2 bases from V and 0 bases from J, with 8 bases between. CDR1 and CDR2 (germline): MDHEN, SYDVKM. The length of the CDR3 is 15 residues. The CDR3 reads CASSLNGLAKNIQYF. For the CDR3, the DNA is TGTGCCAGCAGTTTAAACGGACTAGCCAAAAACATTCAGTACTTC.

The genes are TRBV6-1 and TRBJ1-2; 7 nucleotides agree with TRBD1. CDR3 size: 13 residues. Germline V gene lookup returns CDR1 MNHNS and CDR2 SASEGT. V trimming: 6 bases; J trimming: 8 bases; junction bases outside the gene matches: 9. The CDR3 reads CASRVTGRPGYTF. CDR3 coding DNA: TGTGCCAGCAGAGTGACAGGGCGCCCCGGCTACACCTTC.

The CDR3 protein is CASSQVGSPYNEQFF. The CDR3 DNA reads as TGCGCCAGCAGCCAAGTAGGGTCCCCCTACAATGAGCAGTTCTTC. V and J are TRBV4-3 and TRBJ2-1, with unresolved D. This CDR3 has 15 amino acids. The germline gives CDR1 LGHNA, CDR2 YSLEER. With 1 base removed from V and 2 bases from J, the gap between germline ends came to 9 bases.

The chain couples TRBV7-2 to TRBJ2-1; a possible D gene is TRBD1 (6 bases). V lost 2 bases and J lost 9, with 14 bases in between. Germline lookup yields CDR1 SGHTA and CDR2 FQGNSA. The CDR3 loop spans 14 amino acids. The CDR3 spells CASSLSRGRIEQFF. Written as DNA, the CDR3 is TGTGCCAGCAGCTTATCCAGGGGACGGATTGAGCAGTTCTTC.

CDR3 protein: CASSSSPYEQYF. The CDR3 DNA sequence: TGTGCCAGCAGCTCCTCCCCCTACGAGCAGTACTTC. The chain links TRBV11-3 to TRBJ2-7; no reliable D call. Germline V gene data show CDR1 as SGHNT and CDR2 as YENEEA. The CDR3 is 12 residues long. V shed 4 bases and J shed 2 bases, with 6 bases lying between them.

The CDR3 region has the DNA TGTGCCAGCAGCGTAACGGGAGCGGGACTAGAGGACGAGCAGTACTTC. Translated: CASSVTGAGLEDEQYF. The chain carries TRBV9 and TRBJ2-7; 8 bases fit TRBD2. The CDR3 consists of 16 residues. V lost 1 base, J lost 5 bases, and 11 bases stayed unmatched. Germline loops: CDR1 SGDLS, CDR2 YYNGEE.

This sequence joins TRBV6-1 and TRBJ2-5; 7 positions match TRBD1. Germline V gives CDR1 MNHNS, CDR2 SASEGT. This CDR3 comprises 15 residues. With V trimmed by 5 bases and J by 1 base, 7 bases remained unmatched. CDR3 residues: CASSSRTGFQETQYF. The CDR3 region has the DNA TGTGCCAGCAGTAGCCGGACAGGCTTCCAAGAGACCCAGTACTTC.

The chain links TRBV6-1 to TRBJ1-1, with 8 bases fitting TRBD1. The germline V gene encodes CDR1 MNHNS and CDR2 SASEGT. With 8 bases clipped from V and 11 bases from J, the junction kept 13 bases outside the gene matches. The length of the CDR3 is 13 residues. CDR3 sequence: CASSSRQGFTAFF. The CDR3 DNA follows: TGTGCCAGCTCAAGCAGACAGGGGTTTACGGCTTTCTTT.

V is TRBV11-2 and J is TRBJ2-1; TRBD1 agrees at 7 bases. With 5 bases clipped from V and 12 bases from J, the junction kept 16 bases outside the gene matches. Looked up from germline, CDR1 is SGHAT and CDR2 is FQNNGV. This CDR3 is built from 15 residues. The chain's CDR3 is CASSPLRGQTPWQFF. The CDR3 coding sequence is TGTGCCAGCAGCCCTCTTCGGGGACAGACCCCTTGGCAGTTCTTC.

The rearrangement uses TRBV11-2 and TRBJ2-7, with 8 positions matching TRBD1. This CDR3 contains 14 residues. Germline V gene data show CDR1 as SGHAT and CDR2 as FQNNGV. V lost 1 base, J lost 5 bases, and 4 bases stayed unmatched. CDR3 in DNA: TGTGCCAGCAGCTTAGTCAGGGGGCCCCACGAGCAGTACTTC. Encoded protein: CASSLVRGPHEQYF.

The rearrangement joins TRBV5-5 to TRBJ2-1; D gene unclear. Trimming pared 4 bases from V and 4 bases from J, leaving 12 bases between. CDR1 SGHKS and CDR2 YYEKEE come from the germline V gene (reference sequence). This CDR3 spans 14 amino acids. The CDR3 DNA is TGTGCCAGCAGCCGAGATACAGATTACAATGAGCAGTTCTTC. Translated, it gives CASSRDTDYNEQFF.

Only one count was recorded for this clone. In nucleotides, the CDR3 is TGTGCCAGCAGCCCGCCGGGACTAGCGGACAATGAGCAGTTCTTC. Residues: CASSPPGLADNEQFF. This sequence joins TRBV7-3 and TRBJ2-1; 11 bases line up with TRBD2. V trimming: 5 bases; J trimming: 5 bases; junction bases outside the gene matches: 5. Per the germline V gene, CDR1 is SGHTA and CDR2 is FQGTGA. This CDR3 comprises 15 residues.

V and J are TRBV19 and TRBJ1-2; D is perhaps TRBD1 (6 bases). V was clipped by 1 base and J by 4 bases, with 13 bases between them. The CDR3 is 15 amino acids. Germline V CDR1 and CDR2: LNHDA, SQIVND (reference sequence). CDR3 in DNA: TGTGCCAGTAGTATAGGGGGGACCAGGGGCTATGGCTACACCTTC. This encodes CASSIGGTRGYGYTF.

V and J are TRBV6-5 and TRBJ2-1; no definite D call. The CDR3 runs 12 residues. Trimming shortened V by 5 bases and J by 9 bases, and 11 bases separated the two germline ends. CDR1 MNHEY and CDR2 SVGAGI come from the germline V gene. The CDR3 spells CASSPPSPEQFF. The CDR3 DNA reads TGTGCCAGCAGTCCCCCCAGTCCTGAGCAGTTCTTC.

The CDR3 sequence: CASSLGGSLNTGELFF. Here the CDR3 DNA reads TGCGCCAGCAGCTTGGGGGGCAGTCTGAACACCGGGGAGCTGTTTTTT. The rearrangement links TRBV5-1 to TRBJ2-2; D possibly corresponds to TRBD1 (5 bases). The germline CDR1 and CDR2 sequences are SGHRS and YFSETQ. The ends were cut back, 0 bases at V and 1 base at J, with 10 bases in the middle. This CDR3 has 16 residues.

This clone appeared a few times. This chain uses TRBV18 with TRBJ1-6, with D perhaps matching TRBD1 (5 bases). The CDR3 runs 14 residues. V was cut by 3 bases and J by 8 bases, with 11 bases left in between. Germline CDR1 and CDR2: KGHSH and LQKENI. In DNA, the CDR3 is TGTGCCAGCTCACCGTTACTAGGGGATTCACCCCTCCACTTT. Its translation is CASSPLLGDSPLHF.

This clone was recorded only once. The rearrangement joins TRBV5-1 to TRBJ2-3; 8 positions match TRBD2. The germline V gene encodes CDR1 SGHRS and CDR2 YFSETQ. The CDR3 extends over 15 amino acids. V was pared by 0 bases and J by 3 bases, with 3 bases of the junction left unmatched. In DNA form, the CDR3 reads TGCGCCAGCAGCTTGGGAGCGGGGGAGACAGATACGCAGTATTTT. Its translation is CASSLGAGETDTQYF.

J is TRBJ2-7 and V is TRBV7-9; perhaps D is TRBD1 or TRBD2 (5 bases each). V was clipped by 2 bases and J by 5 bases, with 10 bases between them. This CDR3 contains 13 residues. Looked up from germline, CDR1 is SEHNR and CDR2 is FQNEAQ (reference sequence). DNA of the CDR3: TGTGCCAGCAGCTTATCTCAGGGACACGAGCAGTACTTC. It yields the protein CASSLSQGHEQYF.

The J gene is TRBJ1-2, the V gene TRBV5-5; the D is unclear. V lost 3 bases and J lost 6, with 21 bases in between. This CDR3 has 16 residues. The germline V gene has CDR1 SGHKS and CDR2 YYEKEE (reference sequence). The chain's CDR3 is CASSSDVGLFFHGYTF. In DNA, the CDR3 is TGTGCCAGCAGCTCTGACGTGGGCCTCTTTTTCCATGGCTACACCTTC. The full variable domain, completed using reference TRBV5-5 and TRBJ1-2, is DAGVTQSPTHLIKTRGQQVTLRCSPISGHKSVSWYQQVLGQGPQFIFQYYEKEERGRGNFPDRFSARQFPNYSSELNVNALLLGDSALYLCASSSDVGLFFHGYTFGSGTRLTVV.

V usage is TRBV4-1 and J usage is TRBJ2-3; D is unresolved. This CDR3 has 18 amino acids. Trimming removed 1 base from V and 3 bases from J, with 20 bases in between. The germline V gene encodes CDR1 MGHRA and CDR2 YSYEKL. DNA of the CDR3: TGCGCCAGCAGCCAAGGAAGGGCAGGTAACACCGGGACAGATACGCAGTATTTT. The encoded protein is CASSQGRAGNTGTDTQYF.

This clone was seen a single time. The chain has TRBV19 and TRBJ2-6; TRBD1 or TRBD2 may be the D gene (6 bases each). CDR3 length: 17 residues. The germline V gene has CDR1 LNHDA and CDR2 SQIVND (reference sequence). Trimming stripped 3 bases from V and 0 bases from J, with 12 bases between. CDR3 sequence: CASSIPRGVSGANVLTF. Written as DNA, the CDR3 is TGTGCCAGTAGTATCCCTAGGGGGGTCTCTGGGGCCAACGTCCTGACTTTC.

The CDR3 bases are TGTGCCAGCAGTTTGGGACATTCTGCTGCGGGAAACACCATATATTTT. Encoded protein: CASSLGHSAAGNTIYF. V usage is TRBV27 and J usage is TRBJ1-3; a possible D gene is TRBD1 (6 bases). V lost 3 bases to trimming and J lost 4 bases, with 16 bases between them. From germline, CDR1 is MNHEY and CDR2 SMNVEV (reference sequence). This CDR3 is 16 amino acids long.

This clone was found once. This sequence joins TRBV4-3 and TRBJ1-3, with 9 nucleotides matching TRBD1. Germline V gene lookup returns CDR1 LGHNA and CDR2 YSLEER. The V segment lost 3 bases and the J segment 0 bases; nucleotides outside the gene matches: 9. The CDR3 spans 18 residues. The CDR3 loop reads CASSHQGQGSSSGNTIYF. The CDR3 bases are TGCGCCAGCAGCCATCAGGGACAGGGATCTTCCTCTGGAAACACCATATATTTT.

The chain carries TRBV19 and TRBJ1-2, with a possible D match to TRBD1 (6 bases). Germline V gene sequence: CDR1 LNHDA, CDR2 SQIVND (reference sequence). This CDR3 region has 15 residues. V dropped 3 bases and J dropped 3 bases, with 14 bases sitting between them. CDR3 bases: TGTGCCAGTAGTATTGGGCAGGGGCTCCACTATGGCTACACCTTC. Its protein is CASSIGQGLHYGYTF.

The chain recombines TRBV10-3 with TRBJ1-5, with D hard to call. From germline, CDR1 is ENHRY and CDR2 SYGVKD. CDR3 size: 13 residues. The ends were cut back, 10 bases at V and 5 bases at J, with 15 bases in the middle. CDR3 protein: CATTLETHQPQHF. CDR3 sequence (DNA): TGTGCCACCACCCTGGAAACTCATCAGCCCCAGCATTTT.

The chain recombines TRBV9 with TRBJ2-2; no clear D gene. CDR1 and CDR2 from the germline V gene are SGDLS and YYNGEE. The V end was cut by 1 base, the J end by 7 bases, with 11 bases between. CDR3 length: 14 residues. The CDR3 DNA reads TGTGCCAGCAGCGTAACACCCCGGCACGGGGAGCTGTTTTTT. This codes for CASSVTPRHGELFF. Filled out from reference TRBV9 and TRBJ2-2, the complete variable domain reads DSGVTQTPKHLITATGQRVTLRCSPRSGDLSVYWYQQSLDQGLQFLIQYYNGEERAKGNILERFSAQQFPDLHSELNLSSLELGDSALYFCASSVTPRHGELFFGEGSRLTVL.

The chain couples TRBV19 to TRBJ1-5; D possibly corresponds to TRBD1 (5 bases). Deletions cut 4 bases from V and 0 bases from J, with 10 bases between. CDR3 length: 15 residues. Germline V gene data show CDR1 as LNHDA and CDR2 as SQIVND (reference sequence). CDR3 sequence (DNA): TGTGCCAGTAGTAGGGCAGGGCATAGCAATCAGCCCCAGCATTTT. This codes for CASSRAGHSNQPQHF. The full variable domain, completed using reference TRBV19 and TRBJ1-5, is DGGITQSPKYLFRKEGQNVTLSCEQNLNHDAMYWYRQDPGQGLRLIYYSQIVNDFQKGDIAEGYSVSREKKESFPLTVTSAQKNPTAFYLCASSRAGHSNQPQHFGDGTRLSIL.

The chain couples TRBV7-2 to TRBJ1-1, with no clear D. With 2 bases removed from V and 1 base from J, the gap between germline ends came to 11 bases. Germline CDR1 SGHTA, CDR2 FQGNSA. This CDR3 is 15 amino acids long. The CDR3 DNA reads TGTGCCAGCAGCTTATTTACGAGGGCGAACACTGAAGCTTTCTTT. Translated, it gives CASSLFTRANTEAFF.

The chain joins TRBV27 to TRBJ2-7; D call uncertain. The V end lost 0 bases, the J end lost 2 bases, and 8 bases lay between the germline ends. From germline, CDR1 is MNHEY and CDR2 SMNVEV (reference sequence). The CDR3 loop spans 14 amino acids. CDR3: CASSLSSPTYEQYF. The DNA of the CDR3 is TGTGCCAGCAGTTTATCGTCCCCTACCTACGAGCAGTACTTC.

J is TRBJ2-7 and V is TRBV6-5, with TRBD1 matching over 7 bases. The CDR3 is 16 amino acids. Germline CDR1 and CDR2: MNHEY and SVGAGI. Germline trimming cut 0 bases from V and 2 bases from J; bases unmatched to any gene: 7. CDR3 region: CASSYSTAGTAYEQYF. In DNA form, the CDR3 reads TGTGCCAGCAGTTACTCGACGGCCGGGACAGCCTACGAGCAGTACTTC.